Listed below are T cell receptor beta chains from one sample, sequenced in a study of T cell responses to AZD1222 COVID-19 vaccine. Method: immunoSEQ multiplex PCR; TCRdb's copy keeps in-frame clones and lacks some. The sample holds 75,000 to 100,000 clones, approximately 90% seen once. The sample consisted of peripheral blood, taken on day 0 of AZD1222 vaccination. The receptors come from an adult in good health. Each CDR3 is given with its conserved first and last residue. The D gene is left open where the match is weak. Not every row has a clone size; where given, it reads once, few, many or a size class.

NA TRBJ1-2 NA 12 TRBV3-1/TRBV3-2 CASSQDTEGYTF TGTGCCAGCAGCCAAGATACAGAAGGCTACACCTTC
NA TRBJ2-3 few 15 TRBV5-8 CASRLETEITDTQYF TGTGCCAGTCGACTAGAGACTGAAATCACAGATACGCAGTATTTT
TRBD1 TRBJ1-4 NA 14 TRBV7-8 CASSLRTGGEKLFF TGTGCCAGCAGCTTAAGGACAGGAGGTGAAAAACTGTTTTTT
TRBD2 TRBJ2-7 NA 15 TRBV9 CASSVAAGGLYEQYF TGTGCCAGCAGCGTAGCAGCGGGAGGGCTCTACGAGCAGTACTTC
NA TRBJ1-2 few 17 TRBV28 CASGPPRGRNGNYGYTF TGTGCCAGCGGACCCCCCCGTGGGAGGAACGGGAACTATGGCTACACCTTC
TRBD1 TRBJ2-2 NA 15 TRBV6-4 CASSVGQANTGELFF TGTGCCAGCAGTGTAGGACAGGCGAACACCGGGGAGCTGTTTTTT
NA TRBJ1-1 NA 17 TRBV28 CASSFEKQGRMNTEAFF TGTGCCAGCAGTTTTGAGAAACAGGGTAGGATGAACACTGAAGCTTTCTTT
TRBD2 TRBJ2-5 NA 17 TRBV7-9 CASSLVPGGVAPETQYF TGTGCCAGCAGCTTAGTGCCCGGGGGGGTGGCCCCAGAGACCCAGTACTTC
NA TRBJ2-1 NA 14 TRBV5-1 CASSLARRDNEQFF TGCGCCAGCAGCTTGGCTCGGCGGGATAATGAGCAGTTCTTC
NA TRBJ2-3 NA 14 TRBV2 CASSERTDTDTQYF TGTGCCAGCAGTGAACGGACCGACACAGATACGCAGTATTTT
TRBD1 TRBJ2-1 NA 15 TRBV5-1 CASSLGAGGLDEQFF TGCGCCAGCAGCTTGGGGGCAGGGGGTTTGGATGAGCAGTTCTTC
TRBD1 TRBJ1-1 NA 13 TRBV25-1 CASRDRGDTEAFF TGTGCCAGCCGGGACAGGGGAGACACTGAAGCTTTCTTT
NA TRBJ1-2 NA 13 TRBV6-5 CASTQLPRYGYTF TGTGCCAGCACTCAACTTCCGAGATATGGCTACACCTTC
TRBD1 TRBJ1-4 NA 16 TRBV11-2 CASSAGQGVTNEKLFF TGTGCCAGCAGCGCGGGACAGGGTGTGACTAATGAAAAACTGTTTTTT
NA TRBJ2-7 NA 15 TRBV10-3 CAISESGQAPYEQYF TGTGCCATCAGTGAGTCGGGGCAGGCTCCCTACGAGCAGTACTTC
NA TRBJ1-2 NA 12 TRBV28 CASSLIGRGYTF TGTGCCAGCAGTTTAATAGGTCGTGGCTACACCTTC
NA TRBJ1-5 NA 16 TRBV19 CASSIGTDALSQPQHF TGTGCCAGTAGTATCGGGACGGATGCGCTTAGTCAGCCCCAGCATTTT
NA TRBJ1-5 NA 15 TRBV9 CASSPGPGGNQPQHF TGTGCCAGCAGCCCGGGACCAGGCGGCAATCAGCCCCAGCATTTT
NA TRBJ2-7 NA 15 TRBV19 CASSILAEPSYEQYF TGTGCCAGTAGTATCCTAGCCGAACCTTCCTACGAGCAGTACTTC
NA TRBJ1-2 few 13 TRBV7-2 CASSLRSDYGYTF TGTGCCAGCAGCTTAAGGTCAGACTATGGCTACACCTTC
NA TRBJ1-6 NA 16 TRBV5-1 CASSLALPGHNSPLHF TGCGCCAGCAGCTTGGCCCTTCCCGGCCATAATTCACCCCTCCACTTT
NA TRBJ1-5 NA 15 TRBV4-1 CASSLGQNSNQPQHF TGCGCCAGCAGCCTCGGACAGAATAGCAATCAGCCCCAGCATTTT
TRBD1 TRBJ1-2 NA 14 TRBV19 CASSIQGAQYGYTF TGTGCCAGTAGTATCCAGGGGGCGCAATATGGCTACACCTTC
NA TRBJ2-7 NA 14 TRBV12-2 CASRQDRLSYEQYF TGTGCAAGTCGCCAGGACAGGTTGTCCTACGAGCAGTACTTC
TRBD2 TRBJ2-7 NA 13 TRBV2 CASSGLAGDEQYF TGTGCCAGCAGTGGACTAGCGGGAGACGAGCAGTACTTC
NA TRBJ1-4 NA 15 TRBV10-3 CAISITGARGEKLFF TGTGCCATCAGCATCACGGGGGCTAGGGGTGAAAAACTGTTTTTT
NA TRBJ2-5 NA 16 TRBV5-4 CASSSPGGDSQETQYF TGTGCCAGCAGCTCCCCCGGAGGGGATTCCCAAGAGACCCAGTACTTC
NA TRBJ1-2 NA 11 TRBV30 CAWRAGEGYTF TGTGCCTGGAGGGCGGGGGAAGGCTACACCTTC
NA TRBJ2-5 NA 13 TRBV12-3/TRBV12-4 CASSGPFKETQYF TGTGCCAGCAGCGGACCTTTCAAAGAGACCCAGTACTTC
TRBD1 TRBJ1-1 NA 14 TRBV6-5 CASAPGGETGEAFF TGTGCCAGTGCGCCAGGGGGCGAGACGGGTGAAGCTTTCTTT
NA TRBJ2-5 NA 13 TRBV5-5 CASKPPGQETQYF TGTGCCAGCAAACCTCCAGGGCAAGAGACCCAGTACTTC
NA TRBJ2-5 NA 14 TRBV19 CASSIGESQETQYF TGTGCCAGTAGTATCGGAGAGAGTCAAGAGACCCAGTACTTC
NA TRBJ2-7 NA 14 TRBV13 CASSSRDLSYEQYF TGTGCCAGCAGCTCCCGGGACTTATCCTACGAGCAGTACTTC
NA TRBJ1-2 NA 15 TRBV15 CATSRAHGTNYGYTF TGTGCCACCAGCAGGGCGCATGGCACGAACTATGGCTACACCTTC
NA TRBJ1-1 NA 15 TRBV6-5 CASSILGGVDTEAFF TGTGCCAGCAGTATTCTTGGGGGGGTTGACACTGAAGCTTTCTTT
NA TRBJ1-5 NA 15 TRBV15 CATSDGSARNQPQHF TGTGCCACCAGCGATGGCAGCGCAAGAAATCAGCCCCAGCATTTT
TRBD2 TRBJ2-7 NA 15 TRBV29-1 CSVLGLAGASYEQYF TGCAGCGTTTTGGGACTAGCGGGAGCCTCCTACGAGCAGTACTTC
NA TRBJ1-1 NA 14 TRBV9 CASSVERTGTEAFF TGTGCCAGCAGCGTAGAACGTACCGGGACTGAAGCTTTCTTT